The clone carrying this TCR beta chain was counted ten times or more. Its antigen is still unknown. Synthesis of cDNA was performed by 5'RACE using 10-nucleotide random UMIs. One entry per CDR3 protein results from TCRdb running MiXCR on the 5' RACE reads. Among approximately 70,000 distinct CDR3 sequences listed, approximately 4.6% were seen once. Germline lookup yields CDR1 MNHEY and CDR2 SMNVEV (reference sequence). V was clipped by 4 bases and J by 0 bases, with 19 bases between them. The CDR3 spans 18 residues. This entry belongs to a study of neurological immune-mediated disorders. Across the whole study: Within the group of 34 multiple sclerosis patients, roughly 30 were relapsing-remitting, while 3 were secondary progressive. Study results and limitations: Across subjects, no CDR3 amino acid sequence appeared in expanded clones of more than one subject, a finding that suggested private repertoires in all groups.

Where libraries were unsorted, they were derived from 2 million PBMCs stored at -80 degrees C. Sequencing was performed on PBMCs. J is TRBJ1-5 and V is TRBV27; weak D call: TRBD1 (6 bases). The receptor was isolated from a woman aged 70-85 years with multiple sclerosis. The CDR3 coding sequence is TGTGCCAGCAGTTCCACGACAGGCCAGGGTTATAGCAATCAGCCCCAGCATTTT. This sequence encodes CASSSTTGQGYSNQPQHF.